This TCR beta chain originates from a study of T cells of healthy individuals. This clonotype turned up a few times. MiXCR, run by TCRdb on the 5' RACE reads, gives a single entry per CDR3 protein. The data hold approximately 100,000 distinct CDR3 sequences, with approximately 15% observed a single time. The source of this sequence is a human donor in good health.

The CDR3 bases are TGTGCCAGCAGGTCGAACGGGGAGCTGTTTTTT. It encodes CASRSNGELFF. The chain joins TRBV2 to TRBJ2-2; no clear D. The germline V gene has CDR1 SNHLY and CDR2 FYNNEI. Between the trimmed V and J ends, which lost 6 bases and 7 bases, there was a span of 6 bases. The length of the CDR3 is 11 residues. The full variable domain, in which reference TRBV2 and TRBJ2-2 provide the parts outside the CDR3, is EPEVTQTPSHQVTQMGQEVILRCVPISNHLYFYWYRQILGQKVEFLVSFYNNEISEKSEIFDDQFSVERPDGSNFTLKIRSTKLEDSAMYFCASRSNGELFFGEGSRLTVL.